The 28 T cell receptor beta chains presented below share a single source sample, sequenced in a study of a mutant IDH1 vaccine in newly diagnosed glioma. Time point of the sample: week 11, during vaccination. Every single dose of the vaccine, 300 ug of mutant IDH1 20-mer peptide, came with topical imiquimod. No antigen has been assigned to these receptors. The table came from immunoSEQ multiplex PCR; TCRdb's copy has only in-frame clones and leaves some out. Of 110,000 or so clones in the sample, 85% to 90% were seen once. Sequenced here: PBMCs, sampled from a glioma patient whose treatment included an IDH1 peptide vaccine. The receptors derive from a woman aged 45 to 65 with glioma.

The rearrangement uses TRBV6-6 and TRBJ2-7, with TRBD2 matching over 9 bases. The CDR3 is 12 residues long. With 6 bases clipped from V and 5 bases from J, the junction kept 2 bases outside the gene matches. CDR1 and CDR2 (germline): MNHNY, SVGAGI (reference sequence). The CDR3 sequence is CASSLAGNEQYF. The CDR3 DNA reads TGTGCCAGCAGCCTAGCGGGAAACGAGCAGTACTTC.

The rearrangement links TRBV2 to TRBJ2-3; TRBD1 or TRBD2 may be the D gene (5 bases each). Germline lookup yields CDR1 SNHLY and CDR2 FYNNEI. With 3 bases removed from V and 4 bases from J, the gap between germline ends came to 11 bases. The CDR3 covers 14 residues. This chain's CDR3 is CASSERGWADTQYF. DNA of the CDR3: TGTGCCAGCAGTGAGAGGGGCTGGGCAGATACGCAGTATTTT. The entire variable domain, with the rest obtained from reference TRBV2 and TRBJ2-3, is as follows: EPEVTQTPSHQVTQMGQEVILRCVPISNHLYFYWYRQILGQKVEFLVSFYNNEISEKSEIFDDQFSVERPDGSNFTLKIRSTKLEDSAMYFCASSERGWADTQYFGPGTRLTVL.

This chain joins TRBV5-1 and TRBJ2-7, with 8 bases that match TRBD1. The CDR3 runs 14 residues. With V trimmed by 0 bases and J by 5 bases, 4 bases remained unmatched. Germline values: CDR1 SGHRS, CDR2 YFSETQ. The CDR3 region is CASSLGQGSHEQYF. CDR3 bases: TGCGCCAGCAGCTTGGGACAGGGGTCCCACGAGCAGTACTTC.

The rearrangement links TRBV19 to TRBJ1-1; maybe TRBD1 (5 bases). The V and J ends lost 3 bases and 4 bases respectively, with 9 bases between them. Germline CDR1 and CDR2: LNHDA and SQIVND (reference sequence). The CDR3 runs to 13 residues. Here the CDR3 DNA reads TGTGCCAGTAGTATTCAGGGATCCACTGAAGCTTTCTTT. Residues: CASSIQGSTEAFF.

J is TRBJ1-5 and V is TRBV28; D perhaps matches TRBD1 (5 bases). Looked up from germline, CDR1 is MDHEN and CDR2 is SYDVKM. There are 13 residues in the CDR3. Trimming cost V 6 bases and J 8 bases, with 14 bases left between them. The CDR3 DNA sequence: TGTGCCAGCAGGACAGAGGGCTGGGAGCCCCAGCATTTT. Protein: CASRTEGWEPQHF.

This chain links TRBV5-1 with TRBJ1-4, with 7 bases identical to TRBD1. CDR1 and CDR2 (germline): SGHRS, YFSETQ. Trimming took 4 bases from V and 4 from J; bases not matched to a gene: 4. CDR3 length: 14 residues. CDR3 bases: TGCGCCAGCAGCACGGGACAGTTTAATGAAAAACTGTTTTTT. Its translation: CASSTGQFNEKLFF.

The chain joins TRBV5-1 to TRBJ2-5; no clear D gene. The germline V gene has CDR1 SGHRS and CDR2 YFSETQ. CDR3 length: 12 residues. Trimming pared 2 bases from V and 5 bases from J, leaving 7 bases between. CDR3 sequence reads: CASSFGFETQYF. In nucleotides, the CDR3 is TGCGCCAGCAGCTTCGGGTTCGAGACCCAGTACTTC. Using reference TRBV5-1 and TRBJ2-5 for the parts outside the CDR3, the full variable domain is KAGVTQTPRYLIKTRGQQVTLSCSPISGHRSVSWYQQTPGQGLQFLFEYFSETQRNKGNFPGRFSGRQFSNSRSEMNVSTLELGDSALYLCASSFGFETQYFGPGTRLLVL.

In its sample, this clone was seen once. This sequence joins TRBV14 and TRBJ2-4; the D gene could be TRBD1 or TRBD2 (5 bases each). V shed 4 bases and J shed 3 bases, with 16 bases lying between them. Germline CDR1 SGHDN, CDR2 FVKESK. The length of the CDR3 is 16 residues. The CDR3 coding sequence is TGTGCCAGCAGCCCGGTGGGGGAGCCCCACAAAAACATTCAGTACTTC. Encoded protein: CASSPVGEPHKNIQYF.

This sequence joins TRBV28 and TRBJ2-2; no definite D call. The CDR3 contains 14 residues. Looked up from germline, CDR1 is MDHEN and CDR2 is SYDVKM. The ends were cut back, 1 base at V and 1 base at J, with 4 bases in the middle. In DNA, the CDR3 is TGTGCCAGCAGTTTATACTGGAACACCGGGGAGCTGTTTTTT. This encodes CASSLYWNTGELFF. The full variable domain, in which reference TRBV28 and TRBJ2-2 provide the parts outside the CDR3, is DVKVTQSSRYLVKRTGEKVFLECVQDMDHENMFWYRQDPGLGLRLIYFSYDVKMKEKGDIPEGYSVSREKKERFSLILESASTNQTSMYLCASSLYWNTGELFFGEGSRLTVL.

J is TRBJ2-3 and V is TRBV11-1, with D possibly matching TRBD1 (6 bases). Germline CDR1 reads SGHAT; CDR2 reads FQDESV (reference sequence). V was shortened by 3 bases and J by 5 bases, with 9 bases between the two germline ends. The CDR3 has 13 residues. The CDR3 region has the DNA TGTGCCAGCAGCTTGGGGGCAGGAGATACGCAGTATTTT. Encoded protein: CASSLGAGDTQYF.

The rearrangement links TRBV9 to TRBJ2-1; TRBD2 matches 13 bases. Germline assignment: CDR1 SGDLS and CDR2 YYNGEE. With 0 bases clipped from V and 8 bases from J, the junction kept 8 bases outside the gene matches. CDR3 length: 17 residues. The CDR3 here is CASSVALLAGGPHEQFF. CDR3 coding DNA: TGTGCCAGCAGCGTAGCCCTACTAGCGGGAGGGCCTCATGAGCAGTTCTTC.

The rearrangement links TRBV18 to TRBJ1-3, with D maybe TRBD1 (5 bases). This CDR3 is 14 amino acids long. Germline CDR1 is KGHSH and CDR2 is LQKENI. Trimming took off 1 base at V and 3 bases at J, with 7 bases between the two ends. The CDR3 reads CASSPQDIGNTIYF. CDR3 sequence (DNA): TGTGCCAGCTCACCACAGGACATTGGAAACACCATATATTTT.

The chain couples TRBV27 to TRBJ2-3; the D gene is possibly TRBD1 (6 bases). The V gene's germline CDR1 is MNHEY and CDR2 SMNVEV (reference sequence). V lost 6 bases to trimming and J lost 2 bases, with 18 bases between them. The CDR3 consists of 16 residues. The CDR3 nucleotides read TGTGCCAGCAGCCCCATCGGTTGGGGGCCCACAGATACGCAGTATTTT. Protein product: CASSPIGWGPTDTQYF.

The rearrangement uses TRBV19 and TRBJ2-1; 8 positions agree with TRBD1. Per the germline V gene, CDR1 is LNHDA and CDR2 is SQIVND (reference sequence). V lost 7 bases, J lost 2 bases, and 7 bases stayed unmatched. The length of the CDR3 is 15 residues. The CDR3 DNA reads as TGTGCCAGTACGCCGGGCAGGGGGCCCTACAATGAGCAGTTCTTC. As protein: CASTPGRGPYNEQFF.

The CDR3 coding sequence is TGCGCCAGCAGCTTGGCCTGGGGGCCCACTGAAGCTTTCTTT. This translates into CASSLAWGPTEAFF. The genes are TRBV5-1 and TRBJ1-1; possible D gene TRBD1, 6 bases. The CDR3 length is 14 residues. Trimming cost V 0 bases and J 4 bases, with 10 bases left between them. The V gene's germline CDR1 is SGHRS and CDR2 YFSETQ.

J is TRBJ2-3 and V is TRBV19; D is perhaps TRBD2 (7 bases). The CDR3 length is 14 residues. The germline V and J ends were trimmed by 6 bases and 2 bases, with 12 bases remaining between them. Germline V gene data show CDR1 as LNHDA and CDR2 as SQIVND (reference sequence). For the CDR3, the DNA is TGTGCCAGTAGGAGGGGGGGAAACACAGATACGCAGTATTTT. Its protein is CASRRGGNTDTQYF.

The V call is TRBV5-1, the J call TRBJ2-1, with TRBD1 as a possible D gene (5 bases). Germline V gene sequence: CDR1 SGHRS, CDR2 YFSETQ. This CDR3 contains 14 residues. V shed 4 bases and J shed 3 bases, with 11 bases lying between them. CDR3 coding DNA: TGCGCCAGCAGCAGACAGACCCTCTACAATGAGCAGTTCTTC. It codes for CASSRQTLYNEQFF. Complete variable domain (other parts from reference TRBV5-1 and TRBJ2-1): KAGVTQTPRYLIKTRGQQVTLSCSPISGHRSVSWYQQTPGQGLQFLFEYFSETQRNKGNFPGRFSGRQFSNSRSEMNVSTLELGDSALYLCASSRQTLYNEQFFGPGTRLTVL.

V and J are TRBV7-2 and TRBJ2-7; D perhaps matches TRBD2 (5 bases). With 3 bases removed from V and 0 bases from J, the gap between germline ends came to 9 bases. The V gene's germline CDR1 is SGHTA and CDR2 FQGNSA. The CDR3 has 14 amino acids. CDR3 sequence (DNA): TGTGCCAGCAGCTTTAGACTACTCTCCTACGAGCAGTACTTC. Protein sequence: CASSFRLLSYEQYF.

This CDR3 reads CASSDPGGQDPLTASGELFF. For the CDR3, the DNA is TGTGCCAGCAGTGACCCTGGGGGACAGGATCCCCTCACCGCGTCCGGGGAGCTGTTTTTT. This chain links TRBV6-4 with TRBJ2-2; 8 bases are a match to TRBD1. V was pared by 2 bases and J by 6 bases, with 20 bases of the junction left unmatched. The CDR3 extends over 20 amino acids. Germline V gene data show CDR1 as MRHNA and CDR2 as SNTAGT.

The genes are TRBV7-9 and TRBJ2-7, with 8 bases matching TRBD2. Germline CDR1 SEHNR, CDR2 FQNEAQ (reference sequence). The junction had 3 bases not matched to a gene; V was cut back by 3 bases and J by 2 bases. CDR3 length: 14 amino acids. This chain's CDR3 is CASSFGAGAYEQYF. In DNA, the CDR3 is TGTGCCAGCAGCTTTGGAGCGGGAGCCTACGAGCAGTACTTC.

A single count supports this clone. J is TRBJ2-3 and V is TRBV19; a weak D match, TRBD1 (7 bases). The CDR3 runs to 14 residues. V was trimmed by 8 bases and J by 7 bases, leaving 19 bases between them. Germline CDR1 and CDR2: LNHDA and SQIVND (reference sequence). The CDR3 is CASAEGARVHTQYF. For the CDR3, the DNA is TGTGCCAGTGCGGAGGGGGCAAGGGTACATACGCAGTATTTT.

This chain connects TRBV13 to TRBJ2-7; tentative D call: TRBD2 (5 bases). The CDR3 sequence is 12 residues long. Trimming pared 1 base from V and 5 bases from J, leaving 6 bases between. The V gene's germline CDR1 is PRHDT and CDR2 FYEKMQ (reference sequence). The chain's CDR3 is CASSLVGDEQYF. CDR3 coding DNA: TGTGCCAGCAGCTTAGTGGGAGACGAGCAGTACTTC. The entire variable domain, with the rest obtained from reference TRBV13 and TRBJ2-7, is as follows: AAGVIQSPRHLIKEKRETATLKCYPIPRHDTVYWYQQGPGQDPQFLISFYEKMQSDKGSIPDRFSAQQFSDYHSELNMSSLELGDSALYFCASSLVGDEQYFGPGTRLTVT.

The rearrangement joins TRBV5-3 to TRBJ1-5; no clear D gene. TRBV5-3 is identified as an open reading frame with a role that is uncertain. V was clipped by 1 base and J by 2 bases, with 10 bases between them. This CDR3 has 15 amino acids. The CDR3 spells CARSLTRGGNQPQHF. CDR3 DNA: TGTGCCAGAAGCTTGACTCGTGGCGGCAATCAGCCCCAGCATTTT.

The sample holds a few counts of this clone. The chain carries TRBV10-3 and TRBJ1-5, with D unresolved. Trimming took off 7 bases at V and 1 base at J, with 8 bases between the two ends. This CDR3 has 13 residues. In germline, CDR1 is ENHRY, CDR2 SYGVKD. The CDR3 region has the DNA TGTGCCATCACCGCAGAGAGCAATCAGCCCCAGCATTTT. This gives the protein CAITAESNQPQHF.

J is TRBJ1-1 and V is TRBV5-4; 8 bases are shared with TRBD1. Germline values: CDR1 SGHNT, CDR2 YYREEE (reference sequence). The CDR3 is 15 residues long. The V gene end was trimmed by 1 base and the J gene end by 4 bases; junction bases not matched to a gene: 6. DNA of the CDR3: TGTGCCAGCAGCTTGTCCACCACAGGGGGCACTGAAGCTTTCTTT. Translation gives CASSLSTTGGTEAFF.

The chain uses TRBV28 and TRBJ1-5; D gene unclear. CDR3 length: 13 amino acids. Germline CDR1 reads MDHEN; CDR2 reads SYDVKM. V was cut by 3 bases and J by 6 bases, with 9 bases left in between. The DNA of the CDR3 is TGTGCCAGCAGTTTGCCGAACACTCAGCCCCAGCATTTT. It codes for CASSLPNTQPQHF.

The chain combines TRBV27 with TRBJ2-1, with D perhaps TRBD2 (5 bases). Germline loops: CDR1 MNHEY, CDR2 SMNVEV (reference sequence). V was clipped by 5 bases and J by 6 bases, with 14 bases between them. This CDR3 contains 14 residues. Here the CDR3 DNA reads TGTGCCAGCAGTCCCCGGGCTAGCCGCAATGAGCAGTTCTTC. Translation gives CASSPRASRNEQFF.

In DNA, the CDR3 is TGTGCCAGTAGTGAGGGGGTAGTAGTCTACGAGCAGTACTTC. Its translation: CASSEGVVVYEQYF. The chain couples TRBV19 to TRBJ2-7, with D possibly TRBD1 on 6 matching bases. There are 14 residues in the CDR3. Germline CDR1 is LNHDA and CDR2 is SQIVND (reference sequence). V lost 5 bases to trimming and J lost 3 bases, with 14 bases between them.